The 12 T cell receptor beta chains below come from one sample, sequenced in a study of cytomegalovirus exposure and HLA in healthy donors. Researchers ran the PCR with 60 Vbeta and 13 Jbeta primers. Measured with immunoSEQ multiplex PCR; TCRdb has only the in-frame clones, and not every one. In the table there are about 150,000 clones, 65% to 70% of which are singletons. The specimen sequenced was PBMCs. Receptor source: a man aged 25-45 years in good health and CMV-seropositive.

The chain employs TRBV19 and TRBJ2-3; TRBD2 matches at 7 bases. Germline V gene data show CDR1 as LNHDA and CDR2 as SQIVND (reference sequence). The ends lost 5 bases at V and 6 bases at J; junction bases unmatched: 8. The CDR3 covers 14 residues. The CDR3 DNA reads TGTGCCAGTAGTCGGAGCGGGATTGGGGATACGCAGTATTTT. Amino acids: CASSRSGIGDTQYF. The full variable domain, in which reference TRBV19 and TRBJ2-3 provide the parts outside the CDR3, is DGGITQSPKYLFRKEGQNVTLSCEQNLNHDAMYWYRQDPGQGLRLIYYSQIVNDFQKGDIAEGYSVSREKKESFPLTVTSAQKNPTAFYLCASSRSGIGDTQYFGPGTRLTVL.

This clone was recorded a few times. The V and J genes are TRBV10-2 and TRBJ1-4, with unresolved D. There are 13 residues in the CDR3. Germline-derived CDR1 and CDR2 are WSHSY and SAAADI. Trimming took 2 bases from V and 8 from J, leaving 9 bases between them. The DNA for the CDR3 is TGCGCCAGCAGTGAGCCTGAGAAGGAAAAACTGTTTTTT. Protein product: CASSEPEKEKLFF.

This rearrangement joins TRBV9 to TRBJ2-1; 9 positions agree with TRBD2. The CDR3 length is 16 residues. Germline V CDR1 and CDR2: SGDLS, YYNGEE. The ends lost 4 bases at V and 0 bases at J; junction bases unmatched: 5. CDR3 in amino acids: CASSLNSGSSYNEQFF. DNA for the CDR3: TGTGCCAGCAGCCTAAATAGCGGGAGCTCCTACAATGAGCAGTTCTTC.

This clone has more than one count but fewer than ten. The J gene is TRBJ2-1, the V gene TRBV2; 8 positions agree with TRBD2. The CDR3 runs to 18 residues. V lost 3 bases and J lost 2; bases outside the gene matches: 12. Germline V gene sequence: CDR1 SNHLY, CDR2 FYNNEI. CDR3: CASSEHAQKTSAYNEQFF. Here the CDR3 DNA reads TGTGCCAGCAGTGAGCATGCGCAGAAGACTAGCGCCTACAATGAGCAGTTCTTC.

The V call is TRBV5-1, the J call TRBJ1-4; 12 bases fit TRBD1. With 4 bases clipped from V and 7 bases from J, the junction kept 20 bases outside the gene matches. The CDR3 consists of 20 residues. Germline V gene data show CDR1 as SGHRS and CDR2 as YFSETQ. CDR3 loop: CASSPVILGTGGVRGEKLFF. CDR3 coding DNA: TGCGCCAGCAGCCCCGTGATTCTTGGGACAGGGGGCGTTAGGGGTGAAAAACTGTTTTTT. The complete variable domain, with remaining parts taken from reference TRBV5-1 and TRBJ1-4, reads KAGVTQTPRYLIKTRGQQVTLSCSPISGHRSVSWYQQTPGQGLQFLFEYFSETQRNKGNFPGRFSGRQFSNSRSEMNVSTLELGDSALYLCASSPVILGTGGVRGEKLFFGSGTQLSVL.

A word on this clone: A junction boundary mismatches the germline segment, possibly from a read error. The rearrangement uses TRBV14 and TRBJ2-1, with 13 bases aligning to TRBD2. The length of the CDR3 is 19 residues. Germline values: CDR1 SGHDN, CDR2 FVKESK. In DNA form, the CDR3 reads TGTGCCAGCAGCAAAGATCCCGGGACTAGCGGGGTCTTTTACAATGAGCAGTTCTTC. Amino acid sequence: CASSKDPGTSGVFYNEQFF.

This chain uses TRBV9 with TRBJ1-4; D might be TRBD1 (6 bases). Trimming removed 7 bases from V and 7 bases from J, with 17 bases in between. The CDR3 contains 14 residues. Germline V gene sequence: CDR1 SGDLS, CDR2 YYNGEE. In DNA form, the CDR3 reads TGTGCCAGCGCCAAGGCGGGAGGGGGTGAAAAACTGTTTTTT. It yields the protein CASAKAGGGEKLFF. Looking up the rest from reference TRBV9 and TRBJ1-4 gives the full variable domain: DSGVTQTPKHLITATGQRVTLRCSPRSGDLSVYWYQQSLDQGLQFLIQYYNGEERAKGNILERFSAQQFPDLHSELNLSSLELGDSALYFCASAKAGGGEKLFFGSGTQLSVL.

The CDR3 loop reads CASSDSGAGGAYGYTF. Here the CDR3 DNA reads TGTGCCAGCAGTGACTCAGGGGCAGGGGGCGCCTATGGCTACACCTTC. The rearrangement joins TRBV6-4 to TRBJ1-2; the match to TRBD1 covers 8 bases. CDR1 is MRHNA, CDR2 SNTAGT, per germline. The ends lost 0 bases at V and 4 bases at J; junction bases unmatched: 7. The CDR3 covers 16 residues.

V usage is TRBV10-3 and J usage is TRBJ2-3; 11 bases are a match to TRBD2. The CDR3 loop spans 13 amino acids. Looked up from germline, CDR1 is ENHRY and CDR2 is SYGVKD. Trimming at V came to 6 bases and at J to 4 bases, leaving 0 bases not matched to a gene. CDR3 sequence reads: CAIRGLAADTQYF. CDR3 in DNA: TGTGCCATCAGGGGACTAGCGGCAGATACGCAGTATTTT.

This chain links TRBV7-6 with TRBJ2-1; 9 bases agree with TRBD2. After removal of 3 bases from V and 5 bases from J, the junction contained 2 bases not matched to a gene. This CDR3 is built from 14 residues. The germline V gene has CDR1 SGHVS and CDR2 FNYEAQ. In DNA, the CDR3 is TGTGCCAGCAGCTTGAGACTAGCGGACAATGAGCAGTTCTTC. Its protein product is CASSLRLADNEQFF. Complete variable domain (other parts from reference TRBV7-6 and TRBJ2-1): GAGVSQSPRYKVTKRGQDVALRCDPISGHVSLYWYRQALGQGPEFLTYFNYEAQQDKSGLPNDRFSAERPEGSISTLTIQRTEQRDSAMYRCASSLRLADNEQFFGPGTRLTVL.

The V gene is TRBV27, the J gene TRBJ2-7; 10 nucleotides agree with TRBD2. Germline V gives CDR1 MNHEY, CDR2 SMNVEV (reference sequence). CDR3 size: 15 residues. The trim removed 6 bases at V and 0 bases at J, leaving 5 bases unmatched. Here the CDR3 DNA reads TGTGCCAGCAGCAGAGGACTAGCGGCCTCCTACGAGCAGTACTTC. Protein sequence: CASSRGLAASYEQYF.

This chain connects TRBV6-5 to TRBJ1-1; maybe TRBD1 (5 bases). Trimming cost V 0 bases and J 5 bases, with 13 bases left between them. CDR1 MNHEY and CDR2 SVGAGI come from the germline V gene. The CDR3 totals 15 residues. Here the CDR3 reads CASSYSLTGLTEAFF. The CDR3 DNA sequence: TGTGCCAGCAGTTACTCGTTAACGGGACTTACTGAAGCTTTCTTT.